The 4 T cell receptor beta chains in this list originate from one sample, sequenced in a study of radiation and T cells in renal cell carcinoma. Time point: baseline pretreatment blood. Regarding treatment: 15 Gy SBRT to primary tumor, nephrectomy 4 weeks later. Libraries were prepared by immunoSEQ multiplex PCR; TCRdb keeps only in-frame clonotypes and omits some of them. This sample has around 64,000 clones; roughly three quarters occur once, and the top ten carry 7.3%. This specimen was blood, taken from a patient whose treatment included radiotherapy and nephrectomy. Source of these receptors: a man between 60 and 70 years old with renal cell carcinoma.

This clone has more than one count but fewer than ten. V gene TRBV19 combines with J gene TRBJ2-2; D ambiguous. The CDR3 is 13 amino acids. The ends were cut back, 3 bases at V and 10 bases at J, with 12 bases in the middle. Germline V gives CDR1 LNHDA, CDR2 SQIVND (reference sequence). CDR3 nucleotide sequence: TGTGCCAGTAGTATCGTCCCCCGTGAGGAGCTGTTTTTT. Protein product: CASSIVPREELFF.

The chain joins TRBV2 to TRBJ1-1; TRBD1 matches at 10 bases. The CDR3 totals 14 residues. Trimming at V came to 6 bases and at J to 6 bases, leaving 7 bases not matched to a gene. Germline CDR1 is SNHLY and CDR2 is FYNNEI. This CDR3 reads CASSSDRGLSEAFF. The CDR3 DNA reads TGTGCCAGCAGCTCCGACAGGGGGCTCTCTGAAGCTTTCTTT.

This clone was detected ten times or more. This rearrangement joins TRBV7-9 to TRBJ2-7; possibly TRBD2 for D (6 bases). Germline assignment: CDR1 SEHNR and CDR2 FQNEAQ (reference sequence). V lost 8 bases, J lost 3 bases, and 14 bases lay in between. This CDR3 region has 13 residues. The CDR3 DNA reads TGTGCCAGCTGGGGGGACCCGGGCTACGAGCAGTACGTC. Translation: CASWGDPGYEQYV.

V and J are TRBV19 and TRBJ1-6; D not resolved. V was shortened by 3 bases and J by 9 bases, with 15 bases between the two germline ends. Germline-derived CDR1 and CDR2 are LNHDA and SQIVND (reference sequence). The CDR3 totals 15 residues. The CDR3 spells CASSINTAGASPLHF. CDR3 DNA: TGTGCCAGTAGTATTAACACGGCGGGCGCTTCACCCCTCCACTTT.